This record concerns one TCR beta chain sequence. The antigen is unknown. The data stem from a study of blood T cells in healthy people across ages. Primers used in a second PCR of about 6 to 11 cycles were a sample-barcoded 5' primer and a J-beta primer mix. CDR3-containing paired-end reads numbered at least 2.5 million in each sample. One entry per CDR3 protein, called by TCRdb with MiXCR from the 5' RACE reads. The data contain 550,000 to 650,000 distinct CDR3 sequences, about 30% of them singletons. Germline assignment: CDR1 SGHDN and CDR2 FVKESK. The CDR3 spans 14 residues. Trimming took 1 base from V and 2 from J; bases not matched to a gene: 2. RNA extraction gave at least 5.5 micrograms of total RNA per sample. Broader study findings: A roughly linear age-dependent decrease characterized TCR beta diversity per million T cells.

The origin of this receptor is a woman aged 80 or over in good health. Sequenced input: blood. The J gene is TRBJ2-7, the V gene TRBV14, with 7 positions matching TRBD1. In nucleotides, the CDR3 is TGTGCCAGCAGCCAAGCCGGGACAGCCTACGAGCAGTACTTC. As protein: CASSQAGTAYEQYF. The variable domain in full, completed from reference TRBV14 and TRBJ2-7, reads EAGVTQFPSHSVIEKGQTVTLRCDPISGHDNLYWYRRVMGKEIKFLLHFVKESKQDESGMPNNRFLAERTGGTYSTLKVQPAELEDSGVYFCASSQAGTAYEQYFGPGTRLTVT.